One sample yielded the 27 T cell receptor beta chains listed below, sequenced in a study of shared clonotypes between healthy human individuals. Profiling relied on immunoSEQ multiplex PCR, and the TCRdb table lists in-frame clones only, not all of them. The sample includes some 1,100,000 clones, about 84% of them seen just once. Sequencing used memory CD4+ T cells from PBMCs. Subset described: CD45RA-negative fraction. The receptors originated from a man aged 18 to 30 in good health. Some clones in this sample may be carry-over from other donors' samples.

This chain joins TRBV6-6 and TRBJ2-5; D is possibly TRBD2 (6 bases). The CDR3 runs 14 residues. Germline assignment: CDR1 MNHNY and CDR2 SVGAGI (reference sequence). V was shortened by 2 bases and J by 2 bases, with 9 bases between the two germline ends. The CDR3 coding sequence is TGTGCCAGCAGTTACCCGGCGGGACAAGAGACCCAGTACTTC. Residues: CASSYPAGQETQYF.

This chain links TRBV7-8 with TRBJ1-2; D not resolved. Germline V gives CDR1 SGHVS, CDR2 FQNEAQ. Trimming removed 5 bases at V and 2 bases at J, with 15 bases between. The CDR3 length is 15 residues. CDR3 protein: CASSPGERRNYGYTF. CDR3 DNA sequence: TGTGCCAGCAGCCCCGGCGAGAGAAGGAACTATGGCTACACCTTC.

The chain recombines TRBV5-1 with TRBJ1-4, with TRBD1 matching 9 bases. Germline loops: CDR1 SGHRS, CDR2 YFSETQ. The CDR3 runs to 16 residues. Germline trimming cut 5 bases from V and 7 bases from J; bases unmatched to any gene: 12. Here the CDR3 DNA reads TGCGCCAGCAGTTCCGGGACAGGGTCTGGAAGTGAAAAACTGTTTTTT. It codes for CASSSGTGSGSEKLFF.

About this clone: The junction departs from the called germline gene at one end, perhaps through a read error. The genes are TRBV6-1 and TRBJ1-5, with no clear D. The CDR3 loop spans 15 amino acids. Germline loops: CDR1 MNHNS, CDR2 SASEGT. The CDR3 loop reads CASTSLPGSYQPQHF. CDR3 nucleotide sequence: TGTGCCAGCACAAGTCTACCAGGTAGCTATCAGCCCCAGCATTTT.

This chain joins TRBV29-1 and TRBJ2-2, with TRBD2 as a possible D gene (6 bases). The ends were cut back, 4 bases at V and 6 bases at J, with 21 bases in the middle. There are 16 residues in the CDR3. CDR1 and CDR2 from the germline V gene are SQVTM and ANQGSEA. CDR3 in amino acids: CSVGHQGGGAPGELFF. The CDR3 DNA is TGCAGCGTTGGGCATCAGGGCGGCGGGGCTCCCGGGGAGCTGTTTTTT.

Note on this clone: Other DNA sequences in this specimen translate into the identical CDR3. This rearrangement joins TRBV5-4 to TRBJ2-5; the D gene is possibly TRBD2 (5 bases). The V and J ends lost 0 bases and 4 bases respectively, with 10 bases between them. Germline-derived CDR1 and CDR2 are SGHNT and YYREEE (reference sequence). The CDR3 consists of 14 residues. This chain's CDR3 is CASSLASGGETQYF. The CDR3 DNA reads TGTGCCAGCAGCTTGGCGTCAGGAGGAGAGACCCAGTACTTC.

This clone has only a few counts. This chain uses TRBV10-3 with TRBJ2-1; weak D call: TRBD2 (5 bases). Trimming pared 3 bases from V and 7 bases from J, leaving 13 bases between. Germline CDR1 reads ENHRY; CDR2 reads SYGVKD. This CDR3 region has 14 residues. CDR3 residues: CAISESGNKNEQFF. CDR3 sequence (DNA): TGTGCCATCAGTGAATCCGGGAATAAGAATGAGCAGTTCTTC.

The chain joins TRBV2 to TRBJ1-1, with TRBD1 matching over 10 bases. J was trimmed by 5 bases and V by 3 bases; bases with no gene match: 6. The germline gives CDR1 SNHLY, CDR2 FYNNEI. The CDR3 extends over 15 amino acids. The CDR3: CASSDLTGGYTEAFF. CDR3 coding DNA: TGTGCCAGCAGTGATCTGACAGGGGGCTATACTGAAGCTTTCTTT. Filled out from reference TRBV2 and TRBJ1-1, the complete variable domain reads EPEVTQTPSHQVTQMGQEVILRCVPISNHLYFYWYRQILGQKVEFLVSFYNNEISEKSEIFDDQFSVERPDGSNFTLKIRSTKLEDSAMYFCASSDLTGGYTEAFFGQGTRLTVV.

The rearrangement joins TRBV11-2 to TRBJ2-1, with D perhaps matching TRBD2 (6 bases). CDR3 size: 17 residues. V dropped 1 base and J dropped 0 bases, with 13 bases sitting between them. The germline CDR1 and CDR2 sequences are SGHAT and FQNNGV. In nucleotides, the CDR3 is TGTGCCAGCAGCTTAGGCAGGACTATTAGCTCCTACAATGAGCAGTTCTTC. Translated, it gives CASSLGRTISSYNEQFF.

The rearrangement uses TRBV4-2 and TRBJ2-7; D is perhaps TRBD1 or TRBD2 (5 bases each). Per germline, CDR1 LGHNA and CDR2 YNFKEQ. Trimming left V 0 bases short and J 0 bases short, with 9 bases between. The CDR3 covers 15 residues. CDR3 bases: TGTGCCAGCAGCCAAGACCGGGACCCCTCCTACGAGCAGTACTTC. Its translation is CASSQDRDPSYEQYF.

V is TRBV5-1 and J is TRBJ2-7, with 8 bases matching TRBD2. This CDR3 spans 13 amino acids. Germline loops: CDR1 SGHRS, CDR2 YFSETQ. The V segment lost 3 bases and the J segment 4 bases; nucleotides outside the gene matches: 3. Written as DNA, the CDR3 is TGCGCCAGCAGCTACCAGCGGGAGTACGAGCAGTACTTC. Amino acid sequence: CASSYQREYEQYF.

This clone was found a few times. This same CDR3 is encoded by further DNA sequences in the sample. This rearrangement joins TRBV5-4 to TRBJ2-3; 12 bases fit TRBD2. This CDR3 is built from 16 residues. Looked up from germline, CDR1 is SGHNT and CDR2 is YYREEE (reference sequence). V lost 2 bases, J lost 0 bases, and 1 base stayed unmatched. The CDR3 spells CASSFGLAGSTDTQYF. CDR3 bases: TGTGCCAGCAGCTTTGGACTAGCGGGAAGCACAGATACGCAGTATTTT.

This clone was observed once. This rearrangement joins TRBV11-2 to TRBJ1-1, with D hard to call. The V gene's germline CDR1 is SGHAT and CDR2 FQNNGV. This CDR3 has 13 amino acids. Trimming removed 0 bases at V and 5 bases at J, with 7 bases between. The CDR3 DNA reads as TGTGCCAGCAGCTTAGACCTGACAACTGAAGCTTTCTTT. Translated: CASSLDLTTEAFF.

CDR3 in amino acids: CASSFRPIGLAENTGELFF. CDR3 coding DNA: TGCGCCAGCAGCTTCCGCCCGATTGGACTAGCGGAAAACACCGGGGAGCTGTTTTTT. The chain employs TRBV5-1 and TRBJ2-2; 10 nucleotides agree with TRBD2. The germline V gene encodes CDR1 SGHRS and CDR2 YFSETQ. J gave up 2 bases and V 2 bases, and 12 bases lay outside the gene matches. The CDR3 totals 19 residues.

V usage is TRBV5-5 and J usage is TRBJ2-5; possibly TRBD1 for D (6 bases). CDR1 SGHKS and CDR2 YYEKEE come from the germline V gene (reference sequence). The CDR3 is made up of 16 amino acids. V was cut by 0 bases and J by 1 base, with 13 bases left in between. CDR3 in DNA: TGTGCCAGCAGCTTGGGGGCAGGGGCCATCCAAGAGACCCAGTACTTC. Its protein product is CASSLGAGAIQETQYF.

Remarks on this clone: The sample has other DNA sequences that encode this CDR3 too. This sequence joins TRBV2 and TRBJ2-7; no reliable D call. The CDR3 has 12 amino acids. V lost 0 bases, J lost 1 base, and 1 base lay in between. Germline V lookup: CDR1 SNHLY, CDR2 FYNNEI. DNA of the CDR3: TGTGCCAGCAGTGAAGCGTCCTACGAGCAGTACTTC. This encodes CASSEASYEQYF.

The CDR3 spells CASSILDRALNTEAFF. The CDR3 nucleotides are TGTGCCAGCAGCATCCTGGACAGGGCGCTGAACACTGAAGCTTTCTTT. The V call is TRBV7-9, the J call TRBJ1-1, with 8 bases aligning to TRBD1. With 5 bases clipped from V and 0 bases from J, the junction kept 8 bases outside the gene matches. Germline CDR1 SEHNR, CDR2 FQNEAQ (reference sequence). This CDR3 has 16 residues.

This chain uses TRBV27 with TRBJ1-2; perhaps TRBD1 as D (5 bases). V was shortened by 6 bases and J by 2 bases, with 16 bases between the two germline ends. The CDR3 loop spans 15 amino acids. Germline CDR1 reads MNHEY; CDR2 reads SMNVEV (reference sequence). CDR3 bases: TGTGCCAGCAGATATTGGGGGGACGGCAACTATGGCTACACCTTC. This translates into CASRYWGDGNYGYTF.

This sequence joins TRBV28 and TRBJ1-3, with TRBD1 as a possible D gene (5 bases). This CDR3 contains 17 residues. Trimming shortened V by 5 bases and J by 1 base, and 18 bases separated the two germline ends. Germline V gives CDR1 MDHEN, CDR2 SYDVKM. CDR3 nucleotides: TGTGCCAGCAGTGATCCACGGGGGTCAGGGTCTGGAAACACCATATATTTT. Its protein is CASSDPRGSGSGNTIYF.

The genes are TRBV5-1 and TRBJ2-3; D possibly corresponds to TRBD2 (6 bases). Germline V gene data show CDR1 as SGHRS and CDR2 as YFSETQ. The CDR3 spans 15 residues. V was shortened by 2 bases and J by 1 base, with 11 bases between the two germline ends. This CDR3 is CASSFAGSGTDTQYF. The CDR3 region has the DNA TGCGCCAGCAGCTTCGCGGGGTCGGGCACAGATACGCAGTATTTT.

This clone was seen once. This chain links TRBV5-1 with TRBJ2-1, with D perhaps TRBD2 (6 bases). V was shortened by 4 bases and J by 8 bases, with 13 bases between the two germline ends. CDR3 size: 13 residues. Germline loops: CDR1 SGHRS, CDR2 YFSETQ. The CDR3 nucleotides read TGCGCCAGCAGCGTGACTAGTTTAGATGAGCAGTTCTTC. Amino acid sequence: CASSVTSLDEQFF.

J is TRBJ1-5 and V is TRBV4-2; TRBD1 aligns across 12 bases. Looked up from germline, CDR1 is LGHNA and CDR2 is YNFKEQ. The CDR3 consists of 20 residues. V trimming: 2 bases; J trimming: 0 bases; junction bases outside the gene matches: 11. Here the CDR3 reads CASSQTPGQGAITSNQPQHF. In nucleotides, the CDR3 is TGTGCCAGCAGCCAAACCCCGGGACAGGGGGCGATAACTAGCAATCAGCCCCAGCATTTT.

The gene calls are TRBV2 and TRBJ1-3; D gene uncertain. V was trimmed by 2 bases and J by 2 bases, leaving 7 bases between them. The CDR3 extends over 14 amino acids. Germline V lookup: CDR1 SNHLY, CDR2 FYNNEI. The CDR3, as DNA: TGTGCCAGCAGTGAACAAATAACTGGAAACACCATATATTTT. Translating gives CASSEQITGNTIYF.

The V call is TRBV27, the J call TRBJ1-4; 8 nucleotides line up with TRBD1. Germline V gene lookup returns CDR1 MNHEY and CDR2 SMNVEV (reference sequence). V lost 3 bases and J lost 2; bases outside the gene matches: 5. CDR3 size: 16 residues. The CDR3 loop reads CASSLDRAATNEKLFF. The CDR3 region has the DNA TGTGCCAGCAGTTTGGACAGGGCTGCTACTAATGAAAAACTGTTTTTT.

This clone is a singleton in its sample. The genes are TRBV2 and TRBJ2-1, with a possible D match to TRBD2 (5 bases). Looked up from germline, CDR1 is SNHLY and CDR2 is FYNNEI. The CDR3 contains 15 residues. Trimming removed 3 bases from V and 5 bases from J, with 14 bases in between. CDR3 in amino acids: CASSDRASLNNEQFF. CDR3 in DNA: TGTGCCAGCAGTGATCGGGCTAGCCTAAACAATGAGCAGTTCTTC.

This clone was seen just once. Other DNA variants within this sample encode the same CDR3. The chain recombines TRBV7-9 with TRBJ1-2, with 7 nucleotides matching TRBD1. CDR3 length equals 13 residues. In germline, CDR1 is SEHNR, CDR2 FQNEAQ (reference sequence). The ends lost 1 base at V and 8 bases at J; junction bases unmatched: 4. This CDR3 is CASSLEGARGYTF. Here the CDR3 DNA reads TGTGCCAGCAGCTTAGAGGGGGCGCGAGGCTACACCTTC.

The chain employs TRBV2 and TRBJ1-4, with a weak D call TRBD1 (6 bases). Germline V CDR1 and CDR2: SNHLY, FYNNEI. V lost 1 base and J 0 bases, leaving 6 bases between the germline ends. There are 15 residues in the CDR3. For the CDR3, the DNA is TGTGCCAGCAGTGAAGAGGGGGCAACTAATGAAAAACTGTTTTTT. Encoded protein: CASSEEGATNEKLFF. The variable domain in full, completed from reference TRBV2 and TRBJ1-4, reads EPEVTQTPSHQVTQMGQEVILRCVPISNHLYFYWYRQILGQKVEFLVSFYNNEISEKSEIFDDQFSVERPDGSNFTLKIRSTKLEDSAMYFCASSEEGATNEKLFFGSGTQLSVL.